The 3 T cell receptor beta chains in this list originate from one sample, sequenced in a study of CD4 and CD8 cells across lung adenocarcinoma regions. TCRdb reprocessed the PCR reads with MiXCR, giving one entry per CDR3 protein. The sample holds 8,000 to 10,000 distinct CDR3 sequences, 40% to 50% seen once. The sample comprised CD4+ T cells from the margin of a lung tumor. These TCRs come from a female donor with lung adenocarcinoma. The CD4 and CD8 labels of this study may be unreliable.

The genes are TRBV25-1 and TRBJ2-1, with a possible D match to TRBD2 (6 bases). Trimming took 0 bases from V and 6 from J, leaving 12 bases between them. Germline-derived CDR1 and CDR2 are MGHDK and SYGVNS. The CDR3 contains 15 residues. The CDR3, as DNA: TGTGCCAGCAGTGAATATAATGCGCGGGGCAATGAGCAGTTCTTC. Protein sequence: CASSEYNARGNEQFF.

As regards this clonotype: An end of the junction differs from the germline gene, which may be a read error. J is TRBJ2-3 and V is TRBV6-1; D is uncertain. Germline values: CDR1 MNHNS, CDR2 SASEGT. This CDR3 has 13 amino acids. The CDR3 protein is CASSEYVEGMQYF. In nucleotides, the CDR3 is TGTGCCAGCAGTGAATATGTGGAAGGCATGCAGTATTTC.

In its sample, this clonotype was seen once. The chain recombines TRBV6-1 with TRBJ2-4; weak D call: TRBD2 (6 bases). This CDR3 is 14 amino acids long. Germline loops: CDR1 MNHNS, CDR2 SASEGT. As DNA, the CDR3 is TGTGGCGGCACGGGGCGGGGAGCCAAAAATACTCAGTACTTC. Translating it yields CGGTGRGAKNTQYF.